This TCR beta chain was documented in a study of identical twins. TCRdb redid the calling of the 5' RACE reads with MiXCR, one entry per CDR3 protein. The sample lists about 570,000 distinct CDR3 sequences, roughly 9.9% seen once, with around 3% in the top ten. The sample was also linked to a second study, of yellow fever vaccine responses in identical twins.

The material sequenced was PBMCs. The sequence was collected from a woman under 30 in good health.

CDR3 in amino acids: CASSNRDRSTDTQYF. CDR3 bases: TGTGCCAGCAGTAACCGGGACAGAAGCACAGATACGCAGTATTTT. The V gene is TRBV6-5, the J gene TRBJ2-3, with 7 bases fitting TRBD1. V trimming: 5 bases; J trimming: 0 bases; junction bases outside the gene matches: 5. This CDR3 contains 15 residues. Germline V gives CDR1 MNHEY, CDR2 SVGAGI.